These 17 T cell receptor beta chains were sequenced from one sample in a study of cytomegalovirus exposure and HLA in healthy donors. The method was immunoSEQ multiplex PCR; TCRdb's version includes in-frame clones alone and lacks a portion of them. The sample shows some 120,000 clones, around nine tenths of them seen only once. The source material was PBMCs. The receptors shown here come from a man between 25 and 39 years old in good health and CMV-seronegative.

V usage is TRBV30 and J usage is TRBJ2-7; no clear D gene. Germline-derived CDR1 and CDR2 are GTSNPN and SVGIG (reference sequence). This CDR3 spans 12 amino acids. The V gene lost 2 bases and the J gene lost 2 bases, with 7 bases spanning the gap. CDR3 amino acids: CAWSTVTYEQYF. For the CDR3, the DNA is TGTGCCTGGAGTACAGTAACCTACGAGCAGTACTTC.

The chain employs TRBV30 and TRBJ1-4; a possible D gene is TRBD1 (5 bases). The CDR3 loop spans 14 amino acids. CDR1 is GTSNPN, CDR2 SVGIG, per germline (reference sequence). The V end was cut by 5 bases, the J end by 7 bases, with 17 bases between. CDR3: CAWQDAGYGEKLFF. The CDR3 region has the DNA TGTGCCTGGCAGGATGCAGGGTACGGTGAAAAACTGTTTTTT.

This clone was found once. This chain joins TRBV29-1 and TRBJ2-5; TRBD2 matches 11 bases. This CDR3 region has 16 residues. J gave up 5 bases and V 4 bases, and 12 bases lay outside the gene matches. From germline, CDR1 is SQVTM and CDR2 ANQGSEA. CDR3 nucleotide sequence: TGCAGCGTTGGTCACCTTGCTAGCGGGAGGTGGGAGACCCAGTACTTC. Protein sequence: CSVGHLASGRWETQYF.

With regard to this clone: The junction departs from germline at one end; a sequencing error may be responsible. CDR3 sequence reads: CVLGNTIYF. CDR3 nucleotides: TGCGTGTTGGGAAACACCATATATTTT. This sequence joins TRBV7-9 and TRBJ1-3; D uncertain. From germline, CDR1 is SEHNR and CDR2 FQNEAQ (reference sequence). The length of the CDR3 is 9 residues.

The chain links TRBV12-1 to TRBJ1-1; the table's D gene call, TRBD1, was not cross checked with the DNA. TRBV12-1 is listed as a pseudogene. CDR3 length: 12 amino acids. CDR3 protein: CARKGAGTEAFF. Here the CDR3 DNA reads TGTGCCAGAAAGGGGGCAGGTACTGAAGCTTTCTTT.

In the case of this clone: An end of the junction differs from the germline gene, which may be a read error. The chain carries TRBV7-9 and TRBJ2-7, with a weak D call TRBD1 (6 bases). The CDR3 runs 13 residues. Germline CDR1 SEHNR, CDR2 FQNEAQ (reference sequence). The CDR3 DNA is TGCGCCTCGGAGCCAGGGGATATTTACGAGCAGTACTTC. Protein sequence: CASEPGDIYEQYF.

A single count supports this clone. The V and J genes are TRBV7-2 and TRBJ2-1; 10 bases line up with TRBD2. Trimming removed 5 bases from V and 2 bases from J; junction bases left unmatched: 3. Looked up from germline, CDR1 is SGHTA and CDR2 is FQGNSA. The CDR3 totals 15 residues. CDR3 DNA: TGTGCCAGCAGCCCTAGCGGGAGACCCTACAATGAGCAGTTCTTC. It encodes CASSPSGRPYNEQFF.

The chain combines TRBV6-6 with TRBJ2-7; weak D call: TRBD1 (6 bases). V shed 6 bases and J shed 3 bases, with 15 bases lying between them. The V gene's germline CDR1 is MNHNY and CDR2 SVGAGI (reference sequence). CDR3 length equals 14 residues. CDR3 sequence: CASRGTIVYYEQYF. The CDR3, as DNA: TGTGCCAGCAGAGGGACAATTGTATACTACGAGCAGTACTTC.

This chain joins TRBV6-5 and TRBJ1-2; D is unresolved. In germline, CDR1 is MNHEY, CDR2 SVGAGI. This CDR3 contains 13 residues. V lost 5 bases to trimming and J lost 8 bases, with 15 bases between them. The CDR3 DNA sequence: TGTGCCAGCAGTAACCCCTTGATGGAGGGCTACACCTTC. Protein: CASSNPLMEGYTF.

The chain couples TRBV12-5 to TRBJ2-1; unclear D gene. V lost 6 bases and J lost 0, with 18 bases in between. Germline values: CDR1 LGHNT, CDR2 FRNRAP. This CDR3 has 17 residues. The CDR3 spells CASGGYPTESSYNEQFF. CDR3 nucleotides: TGTGCTAGTGGCGGATACCCTACAGAGTCCTCCTACAATGAGCAGTTCTTC.

The chain is built from TRBV27 and TRBJ2-7; TRBD1 is a possible D gene (5 bases). V lost 2 bases and J lost 6, with 11 bases in between. Germline assignment: CDR1 MNHEY and CDR2 SMNVEV (reference sequence). This CDR3 comprises 13 residues. CDR3 sequence reads: CASSLTPGREQYF. CDR3 nucleotides: TGTGCCAGCAGTTTAACCCCAGGGCGCGAGCAGTACTTC.

V and J are TRBV7-9 and TRBJ1-6; no definite D call. Trimming stripped 3 bases from V and 5 bases from J, with 20 bases between. CDR1 is SEHNR, CDR2 FQNEAQ, per germline (reference sequence). The CDR3 spans 18 residues. CDR3 DNA sequence: TGTGCCAGCAGCTTTACGGGTTCCGGAAGGCGGGATAATTCACCCCTCCACTTT. Translating gives CASSFTGSGRRDNSPLHF.

DNA of the CDR3: TGCAGCGTTGTTCTAGCGGGATCTGGTGAGCAGTTCTTC. This gives the protein CSVVLAGSGEQFF. This chain joins TRBV29-1 and TRBJ2-1; the match to TRBD2 covers 9 bases. V trimming: 4 bases; J trimming: 9 bases; junction bases outside the gene matches: 7. This CDR3 is 13 amino acids long. Per germline, CDR1 SQVTM and CDR2 ANQGSEA.

As DNA, the CDR3 is TGCGCCAGCAGCCAGCTACAGGGGGAATCCAAAAACATTCAGTACTTC. Protein sequence: CASSQLQGESKNIQYF. The chain links TRBV4-1 to TRBJ2-4; 8 bases match TRBD1. V lost 3 bases, J lost 2 bases, and 6 bases stayed unmatched. CDR3 length equals 16 residues. CDR1 and CDR2 (germline): MGHRA, YSYEKL.

The chain carries TRBV6-5 and TRBJ2-1; D possibly corresponds to TRBD2 (6 bases). V lost 0 bases, J lost 6 bases, and 15 bases lay in between. Looked up from germline, CDR1 is MNHEY and CDR2 is SVGAGI. This CDR3 is built from 16 residues. The CDR3: CASSYSRLEGLNEQFF. The DNA for the CDR3 is TGTGCCAGCAGTTACTCACGACTAGAGGGTCTCAATGAGCAGTTCTTC.

This clone was observed once. The rearrangement uses TRBV7-7 and TRBJ2-7, with 8 bases that match TRBD1. CDR1 and CDR2 (germline): SSHAT, FNYEAQ (reference sequence). CDR3 length equals 16 residues. The V gene end was trimmed by 2 bases and the J gene end by 6 bases; junction bases not matched to a gene: 12. This CDR3 is CASSLNWDRTRGEQYF. In DNA form, the CDR3 reads TGTGCCAGCAGCTTAAATTGGGACAGGACAAGGGGCGAGCAGTACTTC.

DNA of the CDR3: TGTGCCAGCAGCTTATCGGGGGGAGTACATTCACCCCTCCACTTT. Protein: CASSLSGGVHSPLHF. The genes are TRBV11-2 and TRBJ1-6; tentatively, D is TRBD1 (5 bases). The length of the CDR3 is 15 residues. CDR1 is SGHAT and CDR2 is FQNNGV in the germline V gene. Trimming pared 2 bases from V and 8 bases from J, leaving 13 bases between. Full variable domain (rest looked up from reference TRBV11-2 and TRBJ1-6): EAGVAQSPRYKIIEKRQSVAFWCNPISGHATLYWYQQILGQGPKLLIQFQNNGVVDDSQLPKDRFSAERLKGVDSTLKIQPAKLEDSAVYLCASSLSGGVHSPLHFGNGTRLTVT.